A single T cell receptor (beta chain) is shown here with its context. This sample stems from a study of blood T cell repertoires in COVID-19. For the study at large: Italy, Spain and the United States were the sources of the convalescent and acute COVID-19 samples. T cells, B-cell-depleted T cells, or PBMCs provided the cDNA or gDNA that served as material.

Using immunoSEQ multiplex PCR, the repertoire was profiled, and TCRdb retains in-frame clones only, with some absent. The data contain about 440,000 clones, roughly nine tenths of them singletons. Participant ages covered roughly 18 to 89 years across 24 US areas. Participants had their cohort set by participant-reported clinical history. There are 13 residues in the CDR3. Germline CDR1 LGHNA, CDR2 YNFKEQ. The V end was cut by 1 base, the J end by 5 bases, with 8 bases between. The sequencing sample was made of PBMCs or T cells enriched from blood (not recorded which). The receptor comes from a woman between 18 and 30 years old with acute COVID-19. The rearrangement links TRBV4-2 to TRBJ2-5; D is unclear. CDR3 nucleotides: TGTGCCAGCAGCCAAGCTCTAGGTGAGACCCAGTACTTC. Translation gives CASSQALGETQYF.